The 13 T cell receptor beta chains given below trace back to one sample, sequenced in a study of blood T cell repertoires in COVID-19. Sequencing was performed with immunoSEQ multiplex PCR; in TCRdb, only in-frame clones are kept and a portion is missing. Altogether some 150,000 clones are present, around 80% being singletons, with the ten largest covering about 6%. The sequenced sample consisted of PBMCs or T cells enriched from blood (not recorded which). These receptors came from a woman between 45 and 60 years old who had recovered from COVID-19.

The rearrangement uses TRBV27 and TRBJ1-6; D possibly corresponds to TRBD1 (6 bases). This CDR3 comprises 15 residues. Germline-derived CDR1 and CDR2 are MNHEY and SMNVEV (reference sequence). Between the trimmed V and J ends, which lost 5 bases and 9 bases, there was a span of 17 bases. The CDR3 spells CASSPIGGRISPLHF. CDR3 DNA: TGTGCCAGCAGTCCTATAGGGGGTCGAATTTCACCCCTCCACTTT.

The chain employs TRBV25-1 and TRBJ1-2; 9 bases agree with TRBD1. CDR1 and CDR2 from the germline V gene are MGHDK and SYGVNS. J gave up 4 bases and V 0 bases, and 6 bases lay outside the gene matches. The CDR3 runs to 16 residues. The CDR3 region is CASSEYGTGIAYGYTF. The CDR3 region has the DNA TGTGCCAGCAGTGAATATGGGACAGGGATAGCCTATGGCTACACCTTC.

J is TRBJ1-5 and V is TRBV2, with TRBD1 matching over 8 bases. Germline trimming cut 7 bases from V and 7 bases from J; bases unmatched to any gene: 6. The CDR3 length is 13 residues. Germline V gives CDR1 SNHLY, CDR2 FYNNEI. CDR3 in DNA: TGTGCCAGCACCGGACAGGGCGGCCAGCCCCAGCATTTT. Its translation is CASTGQGGQPQHF. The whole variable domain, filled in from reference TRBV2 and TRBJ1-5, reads EPEVTQTPSHQVTQMGQEVILRCVPISNHLYFYWYRQILGQKVEFLVSFYNNEISEKSEIFDDQFSVERPDGSNFTLKIRSTKLEDSAMYFCASTGQGGQPQHFGDGTRLSIL.

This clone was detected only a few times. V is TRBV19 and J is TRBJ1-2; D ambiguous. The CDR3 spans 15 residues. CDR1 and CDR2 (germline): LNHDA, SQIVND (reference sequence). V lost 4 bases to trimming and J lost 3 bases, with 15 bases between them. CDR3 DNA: TGTGCCAGTAGTAGACCCAGAGTAGAGGACTATGGCTACACCTTC. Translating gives CASSRPRVEDYGYTF.

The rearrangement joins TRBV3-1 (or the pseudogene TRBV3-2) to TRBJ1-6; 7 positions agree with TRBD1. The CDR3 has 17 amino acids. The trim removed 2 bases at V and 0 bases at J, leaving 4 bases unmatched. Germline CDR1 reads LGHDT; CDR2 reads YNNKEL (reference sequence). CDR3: CASSQRAGGSYNSPLHF. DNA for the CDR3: TGTGCCAGCAGCCAACGGGCAGGGGGCTCCTATAATTCACCCCTCCACTTT.

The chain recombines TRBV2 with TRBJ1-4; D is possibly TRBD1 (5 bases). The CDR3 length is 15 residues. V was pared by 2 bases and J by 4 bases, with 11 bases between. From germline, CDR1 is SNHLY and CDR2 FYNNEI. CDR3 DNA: TGTGCCAGCAGTGAATGGGGCCAGAGTAATGAAAAACTGTTTTTT. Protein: CASSEWGQSNEKLFF.

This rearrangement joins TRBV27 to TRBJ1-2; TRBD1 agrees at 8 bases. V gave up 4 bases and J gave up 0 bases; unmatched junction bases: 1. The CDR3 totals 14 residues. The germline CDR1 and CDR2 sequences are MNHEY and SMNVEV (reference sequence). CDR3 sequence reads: CASSWGQANYGYTF. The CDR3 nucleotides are TGTGCCAGCAGTTGGGGACAGGCTAACTATGGCTACACCTTC.

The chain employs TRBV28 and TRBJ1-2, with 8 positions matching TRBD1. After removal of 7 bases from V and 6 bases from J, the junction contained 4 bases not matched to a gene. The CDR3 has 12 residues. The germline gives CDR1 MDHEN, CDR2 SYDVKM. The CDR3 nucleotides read TGTGCCAGCACCAGGGGGCAAGATGGCTACACCTTC. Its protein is CASTRGQDGYTF.

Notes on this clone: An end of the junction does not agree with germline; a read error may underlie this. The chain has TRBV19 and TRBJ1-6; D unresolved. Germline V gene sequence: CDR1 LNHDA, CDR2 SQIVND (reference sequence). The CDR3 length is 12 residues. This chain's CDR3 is CASKASNSPLHF. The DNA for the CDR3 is TGTGCCAGTAAAGCTAGCAATTCGCCCCTCCACTTT.

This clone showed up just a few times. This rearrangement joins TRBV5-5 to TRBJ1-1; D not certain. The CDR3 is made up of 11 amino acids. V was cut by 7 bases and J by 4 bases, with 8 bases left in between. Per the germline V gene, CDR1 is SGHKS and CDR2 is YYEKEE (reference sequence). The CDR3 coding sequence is TGTGCCAGCGGGGAGGGCACTGAAGCTTTCTTT. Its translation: CASGEGTEAFF.

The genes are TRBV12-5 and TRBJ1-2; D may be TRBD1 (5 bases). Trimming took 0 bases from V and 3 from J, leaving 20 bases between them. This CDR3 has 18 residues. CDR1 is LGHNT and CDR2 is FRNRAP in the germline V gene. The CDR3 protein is CASGLVVSGHPGDYGYTF. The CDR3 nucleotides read TGTGCTAGTGGTTTGGTAGTTTCTGGACACCCGGGGGACTATGGCTACACCTTC. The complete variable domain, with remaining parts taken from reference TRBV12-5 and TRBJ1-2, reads DARVTQTPRHKVTEMGQEVTMRCQPILGHNTVFWYRQTMMQGLELLAYFRNRAPLDDSGMPKDRFSAEMPDATLATLKIQPSEPRDSAVYFCASGLVVSGHPGDYGYTFGSGTRLTVV.

The CDR3 loop is CASSQVPSGGGYEQYF. The CDR3 DNA is TGTGCCAGCAGCCAAGTACCCAGCGGGGGAGGGTACGAGCAGTACTTC. The genes are TRBV14 and TRBJ2-7; TRBD2 matches 8 bases. V was pared by 1 base and J by 4 bases, with 9 bases of the junction left unmatched. The CDR3 has 16 amino acids. From germline, CDR1 is SGHDN and CDR2 FVKESK.

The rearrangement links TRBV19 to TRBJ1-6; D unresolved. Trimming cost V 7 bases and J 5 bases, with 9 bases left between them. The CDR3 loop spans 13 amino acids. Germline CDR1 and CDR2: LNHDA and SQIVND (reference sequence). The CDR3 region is CASKSQNNSPLHF. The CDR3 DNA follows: TGTGCCAGTAAGTCACAGAATAATTCACCCCTCCACTTT. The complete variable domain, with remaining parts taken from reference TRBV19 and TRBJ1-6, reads DGGITQSPKYLFRKEGQNVTLSCEQNLNHDAMYWYRQDPGQGLRLIYYSQIVNDFQKGDIAEGYSVSREKKESFPLTVTSAQKNPTAFYLCASKSQNNSPLHFGNGTRLTVT.